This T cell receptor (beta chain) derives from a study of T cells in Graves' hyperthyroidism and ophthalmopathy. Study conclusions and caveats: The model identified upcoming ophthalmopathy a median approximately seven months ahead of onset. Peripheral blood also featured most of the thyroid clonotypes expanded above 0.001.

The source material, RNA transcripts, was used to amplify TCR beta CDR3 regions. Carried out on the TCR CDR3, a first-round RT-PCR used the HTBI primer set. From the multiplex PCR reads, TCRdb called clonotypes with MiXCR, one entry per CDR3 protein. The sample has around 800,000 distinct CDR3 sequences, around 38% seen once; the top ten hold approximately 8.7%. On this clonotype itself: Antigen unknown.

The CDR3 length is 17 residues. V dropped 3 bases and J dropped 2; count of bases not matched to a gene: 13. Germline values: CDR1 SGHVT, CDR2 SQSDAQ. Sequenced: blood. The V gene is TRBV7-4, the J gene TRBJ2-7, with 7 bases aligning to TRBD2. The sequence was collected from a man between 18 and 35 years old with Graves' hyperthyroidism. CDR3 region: CASSFPEGASGTYEQYF. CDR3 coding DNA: TGTGCCAGCAGCTTCCCAGAAGGTGCCAGCGGGACCTACGAGCAGTACTTC. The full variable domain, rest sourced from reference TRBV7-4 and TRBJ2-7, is GAGVSQSPRYKVAKRGRDVALRCDSISGHVTLYWYRQTLGQGSEVLTYSQSDAQRDKSGRPSGRFSAERPERSVSTLKIQRTEQGDSAVYLCASSFPEGASGTYEQYFGPGTRLTVT.